The 26 T cell receptor beta chains reported below all come from one sample, sequenced in a study of T-cell memory formation after mild COVID-19. One entry per CDR3 protein results from TCRdb running MiXCR on the 5' RACE reads. The table has tens of thousands of distinct CDR3 sequences, 13% seen once. Sequencing was carried out using PBMCs or a T cell subset sorted from them (not recorded which). These receptors all stem from an adult woman who had mild COVID-19 (a few samples of this study predate the infection). Cell type and time point are not known.

V gene TRBV12-3 or TRBV12-4 combines with J gene TRBJ1-2, with D perhaps matching TRBD1 (5 bases). The CDR3 sequence is 14 residues long. V lost 7 bases, J lost 3 bases, and 15 bases lay in between. The CDR3 DNA reads as TGTGCCAGCACCTTCGGGACTCCTGACTATGGCTACACCTTC. Translating it yields CASTFGTPDYGYTF.

This clonotype was seen only a few times. This chain links TRBV12-3 or TRBV12-4 with TRBJ1-1; D perhaps matches TRBD1 (5 bases). The CDR3 runs 14 residues. Trimming cost V 3 bases and J 8 bases, with 16 bases left between them. CDR3: CASSFGQGSTEAFF. CDR3 sequence (DNA): TGTGCCAGCAGTTTCGGGCAGGGTAGTACCGAAGCTTTCTTT.

The chain links TRBV20-1 to TRBJ2-1, with D maybe TRBD2 (5 bases). CDR1 DFQATT and CDR2 SNEGSKA come from the germline V gene (reference sequence). CDR3 length: 14 amino acids. With 0 bases removed from V and 4 bases from J, the gap between germline ends came to 10 bases. CDR3 amino acids: CSARDVRAYNEQFF. As DNA, the CDR3 is TGCAGTGCTAGAGATGTGCGGGCTTACAATGAGCAGTTCTTC.

The chain joins TRBV15 to TRBJ2-1; 8 bases line up with TRBD1. V dropped 5 bases and J dropped 4; count of bases not matched to a gene: 7. From germline, CDR1 is LNHNV and CDR2 YYDKDF (reference sequence). There are 15 residues in the CDR3. CDR3 sequence: CATSYGQGEYNEQFF. The CDR3, as DNA: TGTGCCACCAGCTACGGACAGGGAGAGTACAATGAGCAGTTCTTC.

This chain links TRBV9 with TRBJ2-3, with D perhaps matching TRBD2 (5 bases). V lost 3 bases, J lost 4 bases, and 18 bases lay in between. The germline gives CDR1 SGDLS, CDR2 YYNGEE. The CDR3 runs 16 residues. The CDR3 nucleotides read TGTGCCAGCAGCGCTCATACGGGAAAAGACTCAGATACGCAGTATTTT. Residues: CASSAHTGKDSDTQYF.

At least ten counts were recorded for this clonotype. V and J are TRBV7-9 and TRBJ2-7; 7 bases match TRBD1. The junction had 23 bases not matched to a gene; V was cut back by 9 bases and J by 0 bases. Per germline, CDR1 SEHNR and CDR2 FQNEAQ (reference sequence). This CDR3 is 19 amino acids long. The CDR3: CASRPDRRQNKPYSYEQYF. CDR3 nucleotides: TGTGCCAGTAGGCCGGACAGGCGGCAGAACAAGCCCTACTCCTACGAGCAGTACTTC. Based on the CDR3 plus reference TRBV7-9 and TRBJ2-7, the full variable domain is DTGVSQNPRHKITKRGQNVTFRCDPISEHNRLYWYRQTLGQGPEFLTYFQNEAQLEKSRLLSDRFSAERPKGSFSTLEIQRTEQGDSAMYLCASRPDRRQNKPYSYEQYFGPGTRLTVT.

This clonotype was seen a handful of times. The chain has TRBV24-1 and TRBJ1-1; D gene unclear. The CDR3 is 12 amino acids. V shed 9 bases and J shed 1 base, with 8 bases lying between them. Germline V gene data show CDR1 as KGHDR and CDR2 as SFDVKD. The CDR3 coding sequence is TGTGCCACCGTAGGAGAGAACACTGAAGCTTTCTTT. Protein product: CATVGENTEAFF.

This clonotype was counted only a few times. The chain recombines TRBV7-6 with TRBJ2-1; TRBD1 agrees at 8 bases. This CDR3 region has 14 residues. V gave up 1 base and J gave up 8 bases; unmatched junction bases: 4. CDR1 is SGHVS, CDR2 FNYEAQ, per germline. The CDR3 DNA sequence: TGTGCCAGCAGCTTAGAGCCGACAGGGGATGAGCAGTTCTTC. It codes for CASSLEPTGDEQFF.

This clonotype was recorded a few times. V is TRBV12-3 or TRBV12-4 and J is TRBJ2-3; 7 bases map to TRBD1. J was trimmed by 1 base and V by 5 bases; bases with no gene match: 6. The CDR3 spans 15 residues. CDR3 sequence (DNA): TGTGCCAGCAGTCCCTGGGACAGACGCACAGATACGCAGTATTTT. This translates into CASSPWDRRTDTQYF.

This clonotype was detected only a few times. J is TRBJ2-3 and V is TRBV7-9; 7 bases agree with TRBD2. V trimming: 3 bases; J trimming: 2 bases; junction bases outside the gene matches: 5. This CDR3 is built from 15 residues. Germline V gene data show CDR1 as SEHNR and CDR2 as FQNEAQ (reference sequence). The CDR3 is CASSFRGRVTDTQYF. The CDR3 bases are TGTGCCAGCAGCTTCCGCGGGAGAGTCACAGATACGCAGTATTTT.

The sample holds many counts of this clonotype. This chain uses TRBV3-1 with TRBJ2-2; no reliable D call. Trimming pared 3 bases from V and 7 bases from J, leaving 6 bases between. The germline gives CDR1 LGHDT, CDR2 YNNKEL (reference sequence). The length of the CDR3 is 12 residues. CDR3 nucleotide sequence: TGTGCCAGCAGCCAGGGCCTCGGGGAGCTGTTTTTT. Translating gives CASSQGLGELFF.

The V call is TRBV13, the J call TRBJ2-5, with D possibly matching TRBD2 (5 bases). This CDR3 contains 13 residues. Between the trimmed V and J ends, which lost 5 bases and 5 bases, there was a span of 12 bases. Germline-derived CDR1 and CDR2 are PRHDT and FYEKMQ (reference sequence). CDR3 protein: CASSPRGAETQYF. The CDR3 nucleotides are TGTGCCAGCAGCCCCCGGGGAGCGGAGACCCAGTACTTC.

This clonotype was detected ten times or more. The rearrangement joins TRBV4-3 to TRBJ2-1; no clear D gene. The CDR3 loop spans 15 amino acids. The ends were cut back, 1 base at V and 0 bases at J, with 7 bases in the middle. Germline V CDR1 and CDR2: LGHNA, YSLEER. The CDR3 bases are TGCGCCAGCAGCCAAGGACATTCCTCCTACAATGAGCAGTTCTTC. Residues: CASSQGHSSYNEQFF.

This clonotype was seen only once. The rearrangement uses TRBV27 and TRBJ2-1; no firm D call. The V end was cut by 6 bases, the J end by 2 bases, with 17 bases between. This CDR3 has 16 amino acids. Germline V CDR1 and CDR2: MNHEY, SMNVEV (reference sequence). The CDR3 loop reads CASRGFGQSTYNEQFF. Here the CDR3 DNA reads TGTGCCAGCAGGGGGTTCGGCCAGAGTACCTACAATGAGCAGTTCTTC.

This clonotype was observed a handful of times. The V and J genes are TRBV15 and TRBJ2-5; D is ambiguous. V lost 2 bases and J 4 bases, leaving 14 bases between the germline ends. Germline V gene data show CDR1 as LNHNV and CDR2 as YYDKDF (reference sequence). This CDR3 is built from 15 residues. The CDR3: CATSRLKAPAETQYF. CDR3 nucleotides: TGTGCCACCAGCAGACTAAAGGCACCCGCAGAGACCCAGTACTTC.

This clonotype was detected a few times. J is TRBJ2-3 and V is TRBV4-1; 7 nucleotides match TRBD1. This CDR3 is built from 14 residues. Losses at the gene ends were 1 base for V and 5 bases for J; bases not matched to a gene: 3. Germline assignment: CDR1 MGHRA and CDR2 YSYEKL. CDR3: CASSQGQGVDTQYF. The CDR3, as DNA: TGCGCCAGCAGCCAAGGGCAGGGGGTAGATACGCAGTATTTT.

There are a few counts of this clonotype. CDR3 sequence: CASSQEDGSSYEQYF. Written as DNA, the CDR3 is TGCGCCAGCAGCCAAGAAGACGGTAGCTCCTACGAGCAGTACTTC. The chain has TRBV4-1 and TRBJ2-7; D gene ambiguous. The CDR3 has 15 amino acids. Trimming removed 0 bases from V and 0 bases from J, with 9 bases in between. Germline V CDR1 and CDR2: MGHRA, YSYEKL.

The rearrangement uses TRBV11-3 and TRBJ2-2, with TRBD2 identical over 8 bases. V shed 7 bases and J 5 bases; nucleotides not matched to a gene: 15. Looked up from germline, CDR1 is SGHNT and CDR2 is YENEEA. The CDR3 has 17 amino acids. CDR3 DNA: TGTGCCAGCACCCCCAAAAGAGCGGGAGTCGGAACCGGGGAGCTGTTTTTT. Translation gives CASTPKRAGVGTGELFF.

This clonotype showed up just a few times. The chain has TRBV20-1 and TRBJ2-5; D not certain. This CDR3 contains 14 residues. V was shortened by 0 bases and J by 2 bases, with 10 bases between the two germline ends. CDR1 DFQATT and CDR2 SNEGSKA come from the germline V gene (reference sequence). The CDR3 sequence: CSARDREGQETQYF. In DNA, the CDR3 is TGCAGTGCTAGAGATAGAGAAGGACAAGAGACCCAGTACTTC.

This chain connects TRBV24-1 to TRBJ2-3; the match to TRBD2 covers 8 bases. Trimming took 0 bases from V and 3 from J; bases not matched to a gene: 1. Germline V gene lookup returns CDR1 KGHDR and CDR2 SFDVKD. The CDR3 sequence is 15 residues long. The CDR3 reads CATSDLERETDTQYF. The CDR3 region has the DNA TGTGCCACCAGTGATTTGGAGCGGGAGACAGATACGCAGTATTTT.

This clonotype was observed a few times. The chain combines TRBV2 with TRBJ1-1, with 8 nucleotides matching TRBD1. CDR1 is SNHLY, CDR2 FYNNEI, per germline. This CDR3 spans 17 amino acids. The V segment lost 5 bases and the J segment 0 bases; nucleotides outside the gene matches: 11. CDR3 coding DNA: TGTGCCAGCAGTCAGCCCAGGGGGCGAAGCCTGAACACTGAAGCTTTCTTT. Its protein is CASSQPRGRSLNTEAFF.

In this sample, this clonotype turned up a few times. The genes are TRBV7-9 and TRBJ2-7; the D is unclear. Germline loops: CDR1 SEHNR, CDR2 FQNEAQ (reference sequence). The CDR3 is 16 residues long. The V end lost 0 bases, the J end lost 6 bases, and 18 bases lay between the germline ends. The CDR3 nucleotides read TGTGCCAGCAGCTTAGCGGTTGACGGACGAGCTGGCGAGCAGTACTTC. This translates into CASSLAVDGRAGEQYF.

This clonotype was observed at least ten times. J is TRBJ1-2 and V is TRBV20-1; D not resolved. Trimming took off 3 bases at V and 10 bases at J, with 12 bases between the two ends. CDR1 DFQATT and CDR2 SNEGSKA come from the germline V gene (reference sequence). The CDR3 totals 11 residues. CDR3 DNA sequence: TGCAGTGCTAGCACACCCGCCGACTACACCTTC. Translating gives CSASTPADYTF.

V gene TRBV19 combines with J gene TRBJ2-7; maybe TRBD1 (6 bases). This CDR3 contains 17 residues. The V end was cut by 11 bases, the J end by 7 bases, with 33 bases between. CDR1 is LNHDA and CDR2 is SQIVND in the germline V gene (reference sequence). CDR3 nucleotide sequence: TGTGCCGCCCGGGACATAGCTACGGAGGTATTCTTCGGTGAGCAGTACTTC. Translating gives CAARDIATEVFFGEQYF.

The chain recombines TRBV12-2 with TRBJ2-7; the table's D call, TRBD1, was not checked against the DNA. TRBV12-2 is deemed a pseudogene. The CDR3 is 15 amino acids. The DNA of the CDR3 is TGTGCAAGTCGCAGGCCGGGGCAGGGGCCTGTTGGGCAGTACTTC. Amino acids: CASRRPGQGPVGQYF.

This clonotype was counted between two and nine times. CDR3 DNA: TGTGCCAGCAGCCGATGGAGTAACCCAGACACCATATATTTT. Amino acid sequence: CASSRWSNPDTIYF. The chain combines TRBV13 with TRBJ1-3; D is uncertain. CDR3 length equals 14 residues. Per germline, CDR1 PRHDT and CDR2 FYEKMQ (reference sequence). V lost 5 bases to trimming and J lost 8 bases, with 16 bases between them.